This T cell receptor (beta chain) appears in the sequencing data of a study of cytomegalovirus exposure and HLA in healthy donors (dated by TCRdb to 2017 to 2019). In the study overall: The 666 repertoires of the first cohort and the 120 validation repertoires were produced on the same platform, according to a later analysis. The aim of the study was to test whether cataloging public T cell receptors could identify signatures of past pathogen exposure. To predict cytomegalovirus infection status, the study combined high-throughput TCR immunosequencing, statistical association of individual TCRs with disease status, and machine learning. In addition to the first cohort of 650 to 800 subjects, a separate validation cohort of 120 different subjects was used. The paper as a whole reports these results and caveats: Of the cluster scores, 85% to 95% were above 0 in a later analysis, which found that TCRs clustered in the first cohort also tended to co-occur in the approximately 130 validation repertoires. Cytomegalovirus status was reported to be diagnosed by the classifier with high specificity and sensitivity in both the original and validation cohorts. Most TCR sequences were observed very rarely across donors, whereas some public TCRs were present in many individuals. All 120 or so repertoires were used to score co-occurrence in the validation cohort in a later analysis, because that analysis had no HLA typing for the cohort. The authors suggested that the approach could potentially be generalized to other disease states and immunological phenotypes. A few of the identified cytomegalovirus-associated TCR beta chains were confirmed in vitro to be specific for cytomegalovirus antigens. The study listed 150 to 200 TCR beta chains as associated with cytomegalovirus.

Ends trimmed: V by 6 bases, J by 2 bases; bases unmatched to a gene: 5. In the germline V gene, CDR1 corresponds to MDHEN and CDR2 to SYDVKM. The CDR3 runs 14 residues from the cysteine to the phenylalanine. The kept DNA is CDR3 alone, 42 bases in frame from the first base. The library was made by the immunoSEQ multiplex PCR assay. In the source study's methods: A statistical classification framework was built to diagnose cytomegalovirus status from the catalog of TCR beta chain sequences. Here the immuneACCESS table is served through TCRdb, limited to in-frame sequences with V and J called. Missing clones are a known gap in these copies; in checked studies unresolved V genes cover under half, and the rest lacks a known reason. V, J and clone size were drawn from that table, and D and trimming were deduced from the DNA. The sample table records about 280,000 clones; around nine tenths of these occur just once. The leading ten clones occupy about 0.86% of the sample.

A remark on this clone: The clone's antigen remains unknown. No base quality information exists; no much larger clone differs at one position.

Donors formed part of the validation cohort, which comprised about 120 subjects and was distinct from the first cohort of 550 to 850 subjects. The specimen sequenced was PBMCs. This TCR was sampled from a woman aged 18-29 years in good health and CMV-seronegative. This sequence uses TRBV28 and TRBJ2-3; TRBD1 lines up with 7 middle nucleotides. Read as DNA, the sequence is TGTGCCAGCAGCCGCGGACAGGACACAGATACGCAGTATTTT. Its coded protein is CASSRGQDTDTQYF.